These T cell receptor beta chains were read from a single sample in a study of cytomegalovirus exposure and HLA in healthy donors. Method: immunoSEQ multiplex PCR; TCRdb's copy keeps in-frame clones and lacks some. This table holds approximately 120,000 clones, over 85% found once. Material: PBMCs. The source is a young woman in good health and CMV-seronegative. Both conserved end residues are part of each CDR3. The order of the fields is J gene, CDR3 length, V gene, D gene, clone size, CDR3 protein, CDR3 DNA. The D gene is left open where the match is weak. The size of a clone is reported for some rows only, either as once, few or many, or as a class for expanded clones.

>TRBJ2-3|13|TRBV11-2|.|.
CASSLMNGQGLLF
TGTGCCAGCAGCTTAATGAACGGGCAGGGGCTTCTTTTT
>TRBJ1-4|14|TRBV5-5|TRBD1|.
CASSWGQGFEKLFF
TGTGCCAGCAGCTGGGGACAGGGGTTTGAAAAACTGTTTTTT
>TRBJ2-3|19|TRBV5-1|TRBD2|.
CASSPGTSGLLRSTDTQYF
TGCGCCAGCAGCCCGGGAACTAGCGGGCTTCTACGCAGCACAGATACGCAGTATTTT
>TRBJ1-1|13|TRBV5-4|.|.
CASSLTGGTEAFF
TGTGCCAGCAGCTTGACGGGGGGTACTGAAGCTTTCTTT
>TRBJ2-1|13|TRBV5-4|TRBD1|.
CASSRGQLNEQFF
TGTGCCAGCAGCAGGGGACAGCTGAATGAGCAGTTCTTC
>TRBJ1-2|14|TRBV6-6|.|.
CASTHSGEASGYTF
TGTGCCAGCACACACTCGGGGGAGGCTAGTGGCTACACCTTC
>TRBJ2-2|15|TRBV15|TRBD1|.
CATSMDRDDTGELFF
TGTGCCACCAGCATGGACAGGGATGACACCGGGGAGCTGTTTTTT
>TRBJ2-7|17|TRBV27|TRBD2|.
CASSPYRTSGSAYEQYF
TGTGCCAGCAGTCCCTACCGGACTAGCGGGAGCGCCTACGAGCAGTACTTC
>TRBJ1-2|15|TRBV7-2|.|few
CASSLSSGALYGYTF
TGTGCCAGCAGCTTATCTTCAGGGGCCCTCTATGGCTACACCTTC
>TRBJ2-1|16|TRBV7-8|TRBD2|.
CASSLTSDSSYNEQFF
TGTGCCAGCAGCCTGACTAGCGATAGCTCCTACAATGAGCAGTTCTTC
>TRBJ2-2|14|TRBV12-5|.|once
CASRRFGNTGELFF
TGTGCTAGCCGTCGGTTCGGGAACACCGGGGAGCTGTTTTTT
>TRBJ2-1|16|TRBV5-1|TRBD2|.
CASSPPTSGNYNEQFF
TGCGCCAGCAGCCCCCCAACTAGCGGGAACTACAATGAGCAGTTCTTC
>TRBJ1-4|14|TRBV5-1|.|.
CASSKGVTTEKLFF
TGCGCCAGCAGCAAGGGGGTCACGACCGAAAAACTGTTTTTT
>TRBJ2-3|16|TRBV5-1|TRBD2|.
CASSSQAGGLGDTQYF
TGCGCCAGCAGCTCACAAGCGGGGGGCCTCGGGGATACGCAGTATTTT
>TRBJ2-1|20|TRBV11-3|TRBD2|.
CASSQSPWTSGFSSYNEQFF
TGTGCCAGCAGTCAAAGCCCCTGGACTAGCGGGTTCAGCTCCTACAATGAGCAGTTCTTC
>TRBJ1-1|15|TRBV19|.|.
CASSHGGGAGTEAFF
TGTGCCAGTAGCCATGGCGGGGGGGCCGGCACTGAAGCTTTCTTT
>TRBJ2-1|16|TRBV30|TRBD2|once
CAWRATKREGRNEQFF
TGTGCCTGGAGAGCTACCAAGCGGGAGGGTCGGAATGAGCAGTTCTTC
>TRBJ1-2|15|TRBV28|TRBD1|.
CASSDNRDRGLGYTF
TGTGCCAGCAGCGATAACCGGGACAGGGGGCTCGGCTACACCTTC
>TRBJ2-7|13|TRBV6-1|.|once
CASSPGSDYEQYF
TGTGCCAGCAGTCCGGGTAGTGACTACGAGCAGTACTTC
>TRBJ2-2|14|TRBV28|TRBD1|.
CASSFRTGAGELFF
TGTGCCAGCAGTTTTAGGACAGGGGCCGGGGAGCTGTTTTTT
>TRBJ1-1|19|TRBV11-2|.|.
CASSPRSGGGSGRNTEAFF
TGTGCCAGCAGCCCACGATCCGGGGGCGGGAGTGGCAGGAACACTGAAGCTTTCTTT
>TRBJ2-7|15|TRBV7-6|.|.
CASSAAGALTYEQYF
TGTGCCAGCAGCGCCGCGGGGGCCCTGACCTACGAGCAGTACTTC
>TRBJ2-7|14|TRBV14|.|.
CASSPRLSDYEQYF
TGTGCCAGCAGCCCTCGACTCAGTGACTACGAGCAGTACTTC
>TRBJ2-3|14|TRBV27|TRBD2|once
CASGTIGGADTQYF
TGTGCCAGCGGGACTATCGGCGGTGCAGATACGCAGTATTTT
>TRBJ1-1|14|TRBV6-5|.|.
CASSYYSYSTEAFF
TGTGCCAGCAGTTACTATAGTTATAGCACTGAAGCTTTCTTT
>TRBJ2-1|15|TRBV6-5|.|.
CASSYSRELSNEQFF
TGTGCCAGCAGTTACTCGAGGGAGTTAAGCAATGAGCAGTTCTTC
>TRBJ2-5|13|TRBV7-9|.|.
CASSPGLSETQYF
TGTGCCAGCAGCCCGGGACTTTCAGAGACCCAGTACTTC
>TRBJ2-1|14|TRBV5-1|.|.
CASSPADYYNEQFF
TGCGCCAGCAGCCCTGCTGACTACTACAATGAGCAGTTCTTC
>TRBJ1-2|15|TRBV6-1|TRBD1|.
CASSAKDRGGYGYTF
TGTGCCAGCAGTGCAAAAGACAGGGGCGGCTATGGCTACACCTTC
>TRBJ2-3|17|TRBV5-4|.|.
CASSPSAYRASTDTQYF
TGTGCCAGCAGCCCGTCCGCATACAGGGCGAGCACAGATACGCAGTATTTT
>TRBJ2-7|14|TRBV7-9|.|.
CASSSRDTSYEQYF
TGTGCCAGCAGCTCCCGGGACACCTCCTACGAGCAGTACTTC
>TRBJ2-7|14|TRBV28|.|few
CASGPGTRAYEQYF
TGTGCCAGCGGCCCCGGGACTCGGGCCTACGAGCAGTACTTC
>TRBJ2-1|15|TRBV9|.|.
CASSVVAGSYNEQFF
TGTGCCAGCAGCGTAGTGGCGGGCTCCTACAATGAGCAGTTCTTC
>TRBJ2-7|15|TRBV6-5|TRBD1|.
CASSRTGGSGNEQYF
TGTGCCAGCAGTCGGACAGGGGGCTCGGGCAACGAGCAGTACTTC
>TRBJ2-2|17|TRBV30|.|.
CAWSALWRGANTGELFF
TGTGCCTGGAGTGCCTTATGGAGGGGTGCGAACACCGGGGAGCTGTTTTTT
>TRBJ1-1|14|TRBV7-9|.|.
CASSSNRQDTEAFF
TGTGCCAGCAGCTCCAATCGACAGGACACTGAAGCTTTCTTT
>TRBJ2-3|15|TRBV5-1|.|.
CASSLGSPVADTQYF
TGCGCCAGCAGCTTGGGGTCCCCAGTGGCAGATACGCAGTATTTT
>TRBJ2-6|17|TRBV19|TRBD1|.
CASANRGLLLGANVLTF
TGTGCCAGCGCAAACAGGGGCCTTTTACTCGGGGCCAACGTCCTGACTTTC
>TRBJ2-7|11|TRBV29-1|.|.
CSVEGSYEQYF
TGCAGCGTGGAGGGGTCCTACGAGCAGTACTTC
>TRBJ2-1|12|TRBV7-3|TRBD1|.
CASSTGVNEQFF
TGTGCCAGCAGCACAGGGGTAAATGAGCAGTTCTTC